This section outlines one T cell receptor beta chain sequence together with its context. The CDR3 runs 16 residues. The V and J ends lost 0 bases and 7 bases, in that order; junction bases with no gene match: 10. In germline, CDR1 is KGHSH, CDR2 LQKENI. Primers for the PCR totalled 60 Vbeta and 13 Jbeta. Some clones are missing from TCRdb's copy, which holds only in-frame ones; the method was immunoSEQ multiplex PCR. The sample carries some 120,000 clones, 73% recorded once. This record belongs to a study of cytomegalovirus exposure and HLA in healthy donors. This clonotype was obtained from a woman aged 35 to 49 in good health and CMV-seronegative. The genes are TRBV18 and TRBJ2-5; 8 bases agree with TRBD1. The sequenced sample was PBMCs. CDR3 sequence reads: CASSPPTGDSLGTQYF. The CDR3 DNA follows: TGTGCCAGCTCACCACCGACAGGGGACTCATTGGGGACCCAGTACTTC.